This TCR beta chain derives from a study of T cells in localized non-small cell lung cancer (TCRdb year 2020). Study-wide context: T cell repertoires of fewer than 250 early-stage NSCLC patients were analyzed, with tumors being compared against uninvolved tumor-adjacent lungs. The cohort comprised 200 to 300 treatment-naïve NSCLC patients with resected, localized lung tumors. A mean age of roughly 66 years was recorded for the NSCLC patients, of whom more than 120 were male and 100 to 110 were female.

What the research found in general, with its limitations: A median of roughly 60 of the top 100 tumor clones were detected in paired uninvolved adjacent lung, and about 29 of these tumor clones were also found among the top 100 clones of the paired uninvolved adjacent lung. Because multi-region tumor sequencing was not done, intratumor heterogeneity could not be ruled out. Uninvolved tumor-adjacent lung showed the highest T cell clonality, higher than tumor, which suggests more focused antigenic responses in the uninvolved tumor-adjacent lung. Higher T cell density in blood was associated with longer overall survival, whereas higher clonality in adjacent lung was associated with shorter survival. Since the design was exploratory, TCR variables were selected using unadjusted p-values with no false-discovery rate correction.

V ends up 1 base short and J 6 bases short, with an unmatched junction base count of 9. The CDR3 contains 16 residues, cysteine and phenylalanine counted. Only CDR3 DNA remains: 48 bases, in frame from the first base. CDR1 SGHVS and CDR2 FQNEAQ are derived from the germline V gene. The immunoSEQ Assay was used to sequence TCR beta CDR3 regions from DNA. As for the authors' bioinformatics: To compute T cell density, TCR beta template counts were normalized to usable DNA, which was estimated by amplifying housekeeping genes. Richness was estimated with the preseqR package, extrapolating to 400,000 templates for PBMC samples and 120,000 templates for tissue samples. Clonality was taken to be one minus Pielou's evenness. Tissue-enriched TCRs were identified through differential abundance testing performed on productive amino-acid clonotypes, with a minimum total count of 5 and an alpha of 0.1. The Jaccard Index and the Morisita Overlap Index were used to measure repertoire overlap between compartments. GLIPH clustered TCR beta CDR3s with public tetramer-defined viral CDR3s; viral motifs required at least three viral sequences plus V-gene enrichment. TCRdb took this table from immuneACCESS and kept in-frame rearrangements with V and J called. Such tables lack part of the clones; where checked against another copy, unresolved V genes explain under half of the gap, and the rest is unexplained. The V and J calls and clone size were taken over from that table, and D and trimming were inferred from the DNA. A total of around 140,000 clones appear in this sample, more than 70% of them only once. The ten largest account for 1.7% of the sample.

Comment on this clone: The specificity of this receptor is unknown. The sample holds no much larger clone one base away, and base qualities are not on file.

At diagnosis, tumor, uninvolved tumor-adjacent lung and peripheral blood were collected and then preserved as a mix of FFPE and fresh-frozen material. For TCR repertoire profiling, blood samples were analyzed in the form of peripheral blood mononuclear cells. Sequenced material: peripheral blood, taken before any cancer treatment. The receptor was derived from an older female donor with stage I lung adenocarcinoma. The rearranged chain carries TRBV7-8 and TRBJ2-1; the junction holds 7 bases that match TRBD2. The DNA is as follows: TGTGCCAGCAGCTTAGTGGGGTCTAGCGGTTTCAATGAGCAGTTCTTC. It encodes CASSLVGSSGFNEQFF. The variable domain in full, with residues beyond the CDR3 obtained from the reference TRBV7-8 and TRBJ2-1 genes, is GAGVSQSPRYKVAKRGQDVALRCDPISGHVSLFWYQQALGQGPEFLTYFQNEAQLDKSGLPSDRFFAERPEGSVSTLKIQRTQQEDSAVYLCASSLVGSSGFNEQFFGPGTRLTVL.